The next 22 T cell receptor beta chains were all read from a single sample in a study of blood T cell repertoires in COVID-19. Sequencing was performed with immunoSEQ multiplex PCR; in TCRdb, only in-frame clones are kept and a portion is missing. The sample gives approximately 81,000 clones, approximately 78% of which show up once; 7% to 9% is in the top ten. Sequences were obtained from peripheral blood. The receptors come from a human donor in a cohort sampled during active COVID-19.

The rearrangement uses TRBV2 and TRBJ1-1; D is undetermined. The CDR3 sequence is 14 residues long. Looked up from germline, CDR1 is SNHLY and CDR2 is FYNNEI. Trimming shortened V by 6 bases and J by 5 bases, and 16 bases separated the two germline ends. CDR3 protein: CASSIPTVRTEAFF. CDR3 in DNA: TGTGCCAGCAGCATCCCGACGGTGAGGACTGAAGCTTTCTTT.

J is TRBJ1-2 and V is TRBV2, with D unclear. Germline V gene lookup returns CDR1 SNHLY and CDR2 FYNNEI. V was clipped by 4 bases and J by 2 bases, with 5 bases between them. The CDR3 extends over 12 amino acids. The CDR3 region has the DNA TGTGCCAGCAGTGTCGGGAACTATGGCTACACCTTC. The encoded protein is CASSVGNYGYTF.

In its sample, this clone was seen a few times. The chain recombines TRBV29-1 with TRBJ2-7; D may be TRBD2 (6 bases). V was pared by 5 bases and J by 1 base, with 15 bases between. The CDR3 length is 14 residues. Germline V gene data show CDR1 as SQVTM and CDR2 as ANQGSEA. The CDR3 DNA follows: TGCAGCGTTCGTACGGGAAGCGGGTCCTACGAGCAGTACTTC. Its protein is CSVRTGSGSYEQYF.

The gene calls are TRBV20-1 and TRBJ2-4, with D unresolved. This CDR3 comprises 13 residues. V was clipped by 3 bases and J by 0 bases, with 6 bases between them. Germline V CDR1 and CDR2: DFQATT, SNEGSKA (reference sequence). The CDR3 DNA reads TGCAGTGCTAGTAAGCTAGCCAAAAACATTCAGTACTTC. The encoded protein is CSASKLAKNIQYF.

This chain connects TRBV19 to TRBJ2-7, with 10 bases that match TRBD1. After removal of 3 bases from V and 2 bases from J, the junction contained 1 base not matched to a gene. CDR1 is LNHDA and CDR2 is SQIVND in the germline V gene (reference sequence). The CDR3 loop spans 14 amino acids. CDR3 nucleotides: TGTGCCAGTAGTATGGGGACAGGGGCCTACGAGCAGTACTTC. It specifies CASSMGTGAYEQYF.

The chain joins TRBV5-1 to TRBJ2-6; 7 bases are shared with TRBD1. CDR3 length: 15 amino acids. Germline values: CDR1 SGHRS, CDR2 YFSETQ. V was clipped by 4 bases and J by 4 bases; unmatched bases: 5. The CDR3 nucleotides are TGCGCCAGCAGCCTACAGGGGACCGGGGCCAACGTCCTGACTTTC. This translates into CASSLQGTGANVLTF.

This rearrangement joins TRBV5-1 to TRBJ2-7; D uncertain. V dropped 5 bases and J dropped 3 bases, with 6 bases sitting between them. The germline V gene has CDR1 SGHRS and CDR2 YFSETQ. The CDR3 consists of 11 residues. Here the CDR3 reads CASRAVYEQYF. The CDR3 DNA reads as TGCGCCAGCAGGGCGGTCTACGAGCAGTACTTC.

The chain uses TRBV6-2 or TRBV6-3 and TRBJ1-5; D is perhaps TRBD1 (6 bases). This CDR3 contains 15 residues. The germline V gene has CDR1 MNHEY and CDR2 SVGEGT. V lost 5 bases and J 1 base, leaving 12 bases between the germline ends. Here the CDR3 reads CASSPQGASNQPQHF. The CDR3 DNA reads TGTGCCAGCAGTCCACAGGGTGCGAGCAATCAGCCCCAGCATTTT.

V usage is TRBV19 and J usage is TRBJ2-2, with D possibly TRBD1 on 5 matching bases. V lost 3 bases to trimming and J lost 7 bases, with 12 bases between them. Germline CDR1 reads LNHDA; CDR2 reads SQIVND (reference sequence). The CDR3 consists of 14 residues. This CDR3 is CASSMGPGYGELFF. The CDR3 DNA follows: TGTGCCAGTAGTATGGGGCCTGGGTACGGGGAGCTGTTTTTT. The full variable domain, completed using reference TRBV19 and TRBJ2-2, is DGGITQSPKYLFRKEGQNVTLSCEQNLNHDAMYWYRQDPGQGLRLIYYSQIVNDFQKGDIAEGYSVSREKKESFPLTVTSAQKNPTAFYLCASSMGPGYGELFFGEGSRLTVL.

This clone was seen just once. The genes are TRBV12-5 and TRBJ2-2, with 9 bases that match TRBD1. The ends lost 3 bases at V and 6 bases at J; junction bases unmatched: 11. The CDR3 spans 17 residues. From germline, CDR1 is LGHNT and CDR2 FRNRAP. CDR3 region: CASGLTTGTGSAGELFF. The CDR3 DNA is TGTGCTAGTGGTTTAACCACCGGGACAGGGTCAGCCGGGGAGCTGTTTTTT.

The rearrangement uses TRBV5-1 and TRBJ2-5; 10 nucleotides agree with TRBD1. In germline, CDR1 is SGHRS, CDR2 YFSETQ. V lost 1 base and J lost 2; bases outside the gene matches: 5. The CDR3 length is 16 residues. CDR3 bases: TGCGCCAGCAGCTTGAATGGACAGGGGGTTCAAGAGACCCAGTACTTC. It yields the protein CASSLNGQGVQETQYF.

V is TRBV30 and J is TRBJ1-1; no clear D. The CDR3 runs 18 residues. V was pared by 0 bases and J by 0 bases, with 20 bases between. The germline V gene encodes CDR1 GTSNPN and CDR2 SVGIG (reference sequence). CDR3 residues: CAWSVLLSYSYMNTEAFF. As DNA, the CDR3 is TGTGCCTGGAGTGTACTCCTTAGCTATTCCTACATGAACACTGAAGCTTTCTTT.

The CDR3 spells CASSGGTGDPEKYF. CDR3 DNA sequence: TGCGCCAGCAGCGGGGGGACAGGGGATCCGGAAAAGTACTTC. The chain joins TRBV5-1 to TRBJ2-7, with TRBD1 identical over 10 bases. Germline V gives CDR1 SGHRS, CDR2 YFSETQ. V gave up 4 bases and J gave up 11 bases; unmatched junction bases: 12. The CDR3 is 14 amino acids.

The rearrangement uses TRBV11-3 and TRBJ2-4; TRBD1 matches at 10 bases. The CDR3 runs 16 residues. CDR1 is SGHNT, CDR2 YENEEA, per germline. The trim removed 4 bases at V and 3 bases at J, leaving 6 bases unmatched. CDR3 loop: CASSSGTGARKNIQYF. For the CDR3, the DNA is TGTGCCAGCAGCTCCGGGACAGGGGCGCGCAAAAACATTCAGTACTTC.

This chain links TRBV7-9 with TRBJ1-2; D ambiguous. Trimming removed 1 base from V and 8 bases from J, with 17 bases in between. The CDR3 runs 15 residues. Looked up from germline, CDR1 is SEHNR and CDR2 is FQNEAQ (reference sequence). The CDR3 nucleotides are TGTGCCAGCAGCTTAGATGGTATTCTGACGGGGGGCTACACCTTC. Translated, it gives CASSLDGILTGGYTF.

The rearrangement links TRBV3-1 (or the pseudogene TRBV3-2) to TRBJ1-2; D is undetermined. The CDR3 contains 12 residues. V was clipped by 1 base and J by 8 bases, with 8 bases between them. The V gene's germline CDR1 is LGHDT and CDR2 YNNKEL (reference sequence). Here the CDR3 reads CASSQGMRGYTF. The DNA of the CDR3 is TGTGCCAGCAGCCAAGGAATGCGGGGCTACACCTTC.

CDR3 protein: CASSLGDWSSYEQYF. The CDR3, as DNA: TGTGCCAGCAGCTTAGGGGACTGGAGCTCCTACGAGCAGTACTTC. The V gene is TRBV11-2, the J gene TRBJ2-7, with D possibly matching TRBD2 (6 bases). The CDR3 is made up of 15 amino acids. Looked up from germline, CDR1 is SGHAT and CDR2 is FQNNGV. The V and J ends lost 1 base and 0 bases respectively, with 10 bases between them.

This clone was detected once. The chain uses TRBV18 and TRBJ2-7; unclear D gene. This CDR3 is built from 13 residues. V lost 4 bases, J lost 0 bases, and 7 bases lay in between. Germline-derived CDR1 and CDR2 are KGHSH and LQKENI. The CDR3 region has the DNA TGTGCCAGCTCACGAGGCAGCTCCTACGAGCAGTACTTC. Translation gives CASSRGSSYEQYF.

V and J are TRBV7-6 and TRBJ1-1; possibly TRBD1 for D (5 bases). Germline CDR1 SGHVS, CDR2 FNYEAQ. CDR3 length: 13 amino acids. Trimming stripped 7 bases from V and 1 base from J, with 10 bases between. As DNA, the CDR3 is TGTGCCAGCACATCCAGGGAGAACACTGAAGCTTTCTTT. Protein sequence: CASTSRENTEAFF.

The chain links TRBV19 to TRBJ2-7; 9 bases align to TRBD1. Looked up from germline, CDR1 is LNHDA and CDR2 is SQIVND (reference sequence). The junction had 8 bases not matched to a gene; V was cut back by 5 bases and J by 3 bases. This CDR3 region has 15 residues. The CDR3 sequence: CASSFTGTGFYEQYF. The CDR3 coding sequence is TGTGCCAGTAGTTTCACCGGGACAGGGTTCTACGAGCAGTACTTC. Looking up the rest from reference TRBV19 and TRBJ2-7 gives the full variable domain: DGGITQSPKYLFRKEGQNVTLSCEQNLNHDAMYWYRQDPGQGLRLIYYSQIVNDFQKGDIAEGYSVSREKKESFPLTVTSAQKNPTAFYLCASSFTGTGFYEQYFGPGTRLTVT.

The chain couples TRBV7-2 to TRBJ2-5, with D maybe TRBD2 (5 bases). This CDR3 contains 14 residues. The V gene lost 4 bases and the J gene lost 6 bases, with 15 bases spanning the gap. Germline CDR1 is SGHTA and CDR2 is FQGNSA. CDR3 sequence: CASSSLPGIKTQYF. Here the CDR3 DNA reads TGTGCCAGCAGCTCCCTCCCGGGGATTAAGACCCAGTACTTC.

The rearrangement links TRBV7-3 to TRBJ2-5; 7 bases map to TRBD2. The germline V gene has CDR1 SGHTA and CDR2 FQGTGA. The CDR3 totals 17 residues. With V trimmed by 6 bases and J by 1 base, 14 bases remained unmatched. The CDR3 DNA follows: TGTGCCAGCAGGGTGAAAGGGGCGGGGGATATCCAAGAGACCCAGTACTTC. The encoded protein is CASRVKGAGDIQETQYF.